One and the same sample provided the 6 T cell receptor beta chains below, sequenced in a study of blood T cell repertoires in COVID-19. Sequencing used immunoSEQ multiplex PCR; TCRdb keeps in-frame clones, though not all of them. The sample contains about 250,000 clones, 87% of which appear only once. The sample comprised peripheral blood. All receptors come from a man younger than 35 with active or convalescent COVID-19.

The chain recombines TRBV4-3 with TRBJ2-6, with D possibly being TRBD1 (6 bases). The CDR3 sequence is 16 residues long. Germline V gives CDR1 LGHNA, CDR2 YSLEER. The ends were cut back, 0 bases at V and 2 bases at J, with 8 bases in the middle. CDR3: CASSQDAGAGANVLTF. The CDR3 nucleotides read TGCGCCAGCAGCCAAGATGCAGGGGCTGGGGCCAACGTCCTGACTTTC.

This clone turned up a few times. The chain recombines TRBV7-9 with TRBJ2-2; perhaps TRBD2 as D (5 bases). The germline V gene has CDR1 SEHNR and CDR2 FQNEAQ (reference sequence). The CDR3 contains 15 residues. Trimming removed 1 base from V and 5 bases from J, with 11 bases in between. CDR3 DNA: TGTGCCAGCAGCTTAGGAGGCGCGGGTACCGGGGAGCTGTTTTTT. It specifies CASSLGGAGTGELFF. Looking up the rest from reference TRBV7-9 and TRBJ2-2 gives the full variable domain: DTGVSQNPRHKITKRGQNVTFRCDPISEHNRLYWYRQTLGQGPEFLTYFQNEAQLEKSRLLSDRFSAERPKGSFSTLEIQRTEQGDSAMYLCASSLGGAGTGELFFGEGSRLTVL.

The chain couples TRBV4-3 to TRBJ1-5; possibly TRBD1 for D (6 bases). Germline V gene sequence: CDR1 LGHNA, CDR2 YSLEER. CDR3 length: 15 amino acids. The ends were cut back, 1 base at V and 6 bases at J, with 13 bases in the middle. DNA for the CDR3: TGCGCCAGCAGCCAAGGACAGGCTTCGGGTCAGCCCCAGCATTTT. Encoded protein: CASSQGQASGQPQHF.

CDR3 sequence (DNA): TGTGCCAGCCACCCTCCTGCACAGGGGAACACTGAAGCTTTCTTT. It yields the protein CASHPPAQGNTEAFF. This rearrangement joins TRBV11-3 to TRBJ1-1; a possible D gene is TRBD1 (6 bases). The CDR3 is 15 residues long. CDR1 SGHNT and CDR2 YENEEA come from the germline V gene. The germline V and J ends were trimmed by 8 bases and 1 base, with 17 bases remaining between them.

The chain links TRBV20-1 to TRBJ2-2; TRBD2 matches at 10 bases. Trimming took 6 bases from V and 15 from J; bases not matched to a gene: 7. This CDR3 contains 11 residues. Per germline, CDR1 DFQATT and CDR2 SNEGSKA (reference sequence). CDR3 nucleotides: TGCAGTGCCAAACTAGCGGGAATGGTGTTTTTT. Translating it yields CSAKLAGMVFF.

The chain couples TRBV7-3 to TRBJ2-7, with a tentative D call TRBD1 (7 bases). The germline gives CDR1 SGHTA, CDR2 FQGTGA. This CDR3 contains 17 residues. V was pared by 3 bases and J by 2 bases, with 20 bases between. The CDR3 nucleotides read TGTGCCAGCAGCTTGGGGGGACTGGGACAGTTGACCTACGAGCAGTACTTC. Encoded protein: CASSLGGLGQLTYEQYF.